This T cell receptor (beta chain) was found in a study of T and B cells in COVID-19 patients. On the study more broadly: COVID-19 patients gave peripheral blood either during active infection or after recovery. Broader study findings: Active COVID-19 showed highly clonal TRB repertoires; recovery showed diversity and richness above healthy donors. Patients with COVID-19 reportedly showed strongly skewed T cell receptor beta variable and joining gene usage.

The CDR3 totals 15 residues. V trimming: 5 bases; J trimming: 3 bases; junction bases outside the gene matches: 6. Looked up from germline, CDR1 is MNHEY and CDR2 is SMNVEV (reference sequence). From blood, about 240-550 ng of genomic DNA served as TRB template. Details on this clonotype: Its antigen is not known.

BIOMED2 TRB-A/B primer pools were used in multiplex TRB PCR. Each CDR3 protein gets one entry after TCRdb re-called the multiplex PCR reads with MiXCR. Found here are around 6,000 distinct CDR3 sequences, around 25% of them singletons; the top ten hold about a third. Material for sequencing was blood. The rearrangement uses TRBV27 and TRBJ2-3, with TRBD2 matching 9 bases. This sequence originates from a human donor with active COVID-19. The donor label of this sample is uncertain. CDR3 residues: CASSPGTSSTDTQYF. In nucleotides, the CDR3 is TGTGCCAGCAGTCCCGGGACTAGCTCGACAGATACGCAGTATTTT.